The entry below gives a single T cell receptor beta chain sequence along with its context. There is no known antigen for this receptor. Within one base of it there is no much larger clone, and no base qualities were kept. These data are taken from a study of cytomegalovirus exposure and HLA in healthy donors (TCRdb year 2017). Notes on the research overall: An earlier analysis of about 560 of the donors reported about 300 Gb of sequence data and 90 million to 120 million unique TCR beta sequences obtained from about 200 million T cells. A separate validation cohort of roughly 110 different subjects was used in addition to the roughly 640-subject first cohort. Rather than drawing on any new phenotypic data, the later analysis identified candidate immune exposures from TCR beta sequences and the way those sequences occurred across donors. Alongside the repertoire data, information on donor age, sex, ethnicity and CMV serostatus was compiled. To predict cytomegalovirus infection status, the study combined high-throughput TCR immunosequencing, statistical association of individual TCRs with disease status, and machine learning. Roughly 5 DR-DQ haplotypes were handled as single units for association and clustering, since linkage in the cohort was strong. About 300 gigabases of sequencing data and approximately 91 million unique TCR sequences made up an early release that covered around 640 HLA-typed donors. The study used immunosequencing to profile the T cell repertoires of 600 to 850 subjects and linked those repertoires to cytomegalovirus serostatus. Every repertoire in the discovery cohort had been generated on one and the same sequencing platform. A later analysis re-analyzed previously published TCR beta repertoires from about 730 donors and added high-resolution HLA genotyping to study TCR occurrence patterns. The genetic ancestry cluster associated with self-reported Caucasian donors included 65% to 90% of the 300 to 400 genotyped donors. Across approximately 420 genotyped donors of the cohort, an average of about 200,000 unique TCR beta nucleotide sequences per donor were sequenced, and around 19% of those sequences were non-productive. Typing coverage varied by locus: roughly 629-640 donors for A, B, C, DRB1 and DQB1; approximately 520 for DQA1; about 590 for DPA1; 450 to 480 for DPB1. The study aimed to test whether signatures of past pathogen exposure could be identified by cataloging public T cell receptors. HLA typing included class I and class II loci at four-digit resolution. An earlier analysis of nearly 600 of the donors applied high-throughput TCR beta sequencing to assess whether each TCR beta V gene segment acted as functional or pseudogenic. A later genetic analysis took genome-wide SNP genotypes for about 60% of the roughly 670 donors and used that subset as a discovery cohort.

Paper-wide results and their limitations: Several of the top co-occurrence clusters appeared to be linked to parvovirus B19, influenza, CMV and Epstein-Barr virus, according to a later analysis. While some public TCRs were present in many individuals, most TCR sequences turned up only very rarely across donors. In a later analysis, 16,951 TCR beta sequences were associated with specific HLA alleles at a false discovery rate of 0.05. According to a later analysis, most CMV-associated TCR beta chains appeared to be HLA-restricted, and the HLA associations seemed to be driven largely by CMV exposure. A group of highly shared sequence variants was considered likely to be a technical artifact of the sequencing pipeline. This cohort had only TCR beta chains sequenced, and the lack of alpha or paired-chain data limited which features could be detected. Because counts were too low, about 18 rarely observed V segments, including chromosome 9 orphons, were excluded from the earlier analysis of fewer than 650 of the donors. Sequencing depth was assumed to be roughly uniform across donors in the presence/absence analyses, though that assumption may not hold. Three of the identified cytomegalovirus-associated TCR beta chains were confirmed in vitro to be specific for cytomegalovirus antigens. A later analysis found that TCR association rates varied across HLA loci, with DRB1 alleles showing the most associated TCRs and HLA-C alleles the fewest. Correlated functional status among segregating V segments might reflect linkage disequilibrium, but an unknown experimental factor could not be ruled out. The authors suggested that the approach could potentially be extended to other disease states and immunological phenotypes. An earlier analysis of approximately 500 of the donors showed that most TCR beta V segments appeared in productive rearrangements either about 90% or about 30% of the time, which broadly matched IMGT annotations. The only immune exposure information available for the cohort was CMV serostatus. The study listed 164 TCR beta chains as associated with cytomegalovirus. Compared with equally common non-associated chains, HLA-associated TCR beta chains in a later analysis were more clonally expanded and had lower generation probabilities. A later genetic analysis associated a missense DCLRE1C variant with V-gene and J-gene trimming of TCR beta chains, and an independent cohort replicated the association. A further reported finding was that TCR beta sequences accurately predicted the HLA-A and HLA-B alleles for most subjects in the first cohort. Because some donors lacked HLA typing at each locus, the association tests relied only on the typed subset. According to a later genetic analysis, donors in an Asian-associated ancestry cluster had fewer N-insertions in productive TCRs than the approximately 650-donor mean. When HLA alleles, especially DR and DQ, strongly co-occurred, TCR associations were difficult to assign to individual alleles. The classifier was reported to diagnose cytomegalovirus status with high specificity and sensitivity in both the original and validation cohorts. The 87-base-pair reads could not distinguish some IMGT-functional V segments, including TRBV6-2 and TRBV6-3, so those segments were excluded.

In total, more than 500 healthy bone marrow donors made up the cohort. At the time of sampling, all cohort members were nominally healthy, though unrecorded immune exposures were likely present. The donor tested CMV seronegative and was one of the 352 seronegative cohort members. Every donor gave a peripheral blood sample, and the peripheral blood mononuclear cells from that sample were used for TCR beta sequencing. Genomic DNA was extracted from the blood cell samples with the Qiagen DNeasy Blood Extraction Kit. V has 4 bases trimmed and J has 4 bases trimmed; junction bases matching no gene number 8. CDR1 and CDR2 are read off the germline V gene as SGHRS and YFSETQ. Inclusive of the bounding cysteine and phenylalanine, the CDR3 is 15 residues long. Only CDR3 DNA is held: 45 bases, read in frame from base 1. Libraries were prepared through the immunoSEQ multiplex PCR assay. For the multiplex PCR, a mixture combining 60 forward primers for TCR Vbeta segments and 13 reverse primers for TCR Jbeta segments was used. The CDR3 region of rearranged TCR beta genes was amplified from genomic DNA by a multiplex PCR assay. Amplified TCR beta libraries were sequenced as 87-base-pair reads on the Illumina HiSeq System. As for the authors' bioinformatics: A later analysis counted about 80 million unique TCR beta chains across the roughly 700 repertoires, and some 11 million of these chains were shared by at least two donors. Raw reads were error-corrected and collapsed into unique sequences with a nearest-neighbor algorithm that merged closely related sequences to remove PCR and sequencing errors. CDR3 sequences were aligned to IMGT reference sequences to assign V, D and J gene segments. For a sequence to be retained, a match of at least six nucleotides to both a V gene segment and a J gene segment was required. A rearrangement was called productive if the CDR3 had no stop codons and remained in frame with V and J, and every other rearrangement was called non-productive. Following IMGT convention, CDR3 was defined as the stretch from the second conserved V-encoded cysteine up to the conserved J-encoded phenylalanine. The earlier analysis of about 640 of the donors excluded any sequence lacking an unambiguous match to a single V gene segment. An earlier analysis of around 600 of the donors classified V segments as functional when productive rearrangements were above 56.7% and as segregating when the standard deviation between donors was above 5%. A statistical classification framework was built to diagnose cytomegalovirus status from the catalog of TCR beta chain sequences. A later analysis assigned V and J genes by comparing TCR nucleotide sequences with IMGT/GENE-DB human TR gene sequences. The TCRdist pipeline was used in a later analysis to assign CDR3 sequences and most-parsimonious VDJ recombination scenarios. In a later analysis, each TCR beta chain was defined by its CDR3 amino acid sequence together with its V-gene family, and reads without a unique V-gene family were excluded. As a way to deal with suspected cross-contamination and a sequencing artifact, a later analysis dropped 450 to 600 nucleotide sequences that were highly shared and had low generation probability. For each public chain, a later analysis derived a clonal expansion index from normalized ranks of inferred template counts within each repertoire. A later analysis computed generation probabilities with a VDJ recombination model fitted to out-of-frame rearrangements, and checked the results against IGoR. In a later analysis, TCR-TCR, TCR-HLA and TCR-CMV co-occurrence was scored with hypergeometric tests, and a repertoire-size bias correction was applied to TCR pairs. To estimate false discovery rates, a later analysis permuted the HLA or CMV assignments 20 times. A later analysis grouped co-occurring TCRs with DBSCAN, adding TCRdist sequence similarity when clustering within HLA-allele-positive subsets. Repertoires with fewer than 30,000 or more than 120,000 public chains were left out of co-occurrence clustering, as were about five repertoires with anomalous nucleotide sharing. TCRdb took over this immuneACCESS table, retaining in-frame rearrangements with V and J assigned. Such tables are incomplete; in checked studies, under half of the missing clones stem from an unresolved V gene, and the remainder is unexplained. The V and J calls and the clone size are those of that table, but D and trimming were determined from the DNA. For this sample the table gives about 100,000 clones, of which around 80% were detected only once. Together, the top ten hold 0.6% to 0.95% of the sample.

This chain is built from TRBV5-1 and TRBJ1-1, and 9 junction bases match TRBD1. The TCR was taken from a woman aged 60-75 years in good health and CMV-seronegative. The specimen was PBMCs. The nucleotide sequence is given as TGCGCCAGCAGCCCATCGACAGGGGGGGGCACTGAAGCTTTCTTT. Its translation reads: CASSPSTGGGTEAFF.